This is a list of T cell receptor beta chains from one sample in a study of T cells in Graves' hyperthyroidism and ophthalmopathy. TCRdb reprocessed the multiplex PCR reads via MiXCR and lists one record per CDR3 protein. The data contain 90,000 to 120,000 distinct CDR3 sequences, 15% to 20% of them singletons. What was sequenced was blood. Every receptor here comes from a woman aged 45 to 65 with Graves' hyperthyroidism. The CDR3 runs from the conserved cysteine through the conserved F or W. The D gene is left open where the match is weak. A row's size may be missing; if present it is once, few, many or a size class.

abundance	v_gene	j_gene	d_gene	CDR3aa	CDR3nt
many	TRBV5-1	TRBJ1-3	-	CASRMGPNSGNTIYF	TGCGCCAGTAGAATGGGACCGAACTCTGGAAACACCATATATTTT
few	TRBV19	TRBJ2-3	TRBD2	CASNQRGLDTQYF	TGTGCCAGTAACCAGCGGGGGTTAGATACGCAGTATTTT
-	TRBV2	TRBJ1-2	-	CASSGAGRENYGYTF	TGTGCCAGCAGTGGGGCGGGAAGGGAGAACTATGGCTACACCTTC
many	TRBV7-9	TRBJ2-1	-	CASSLVPRGFNNEQFF	TGTGCCAGCAGCTTAGTTCCGAGGGGCTTTAACAATGAGCAGTTCTTC
many	TRBV5-1	TRBJ1-1	-	CASSPGGPQAFF	TGCGCCAGCAGCCCTGGCGGGCCTCAAGCTTTCTTT
-	TRBV2	TRBJ1-1	-	CASSSLGGLNTEAFF	TGTGCCAGCAGTTCTTTAGGGGGTTTGAACACTGAAGCTTTCTTT
many	TRBV7-9	TRBJ1-3	TRBD1	CASSLGQGLGGNTIYF	TGTGCCAGCAGTTTGGGACAGGGCTTAGGTGGAAACACCATATATTTT
many	TRBV5-1	TRBJ1-1	-	CASSLEPAGSKGGTEAFF	TGCGCCAGCAGCTTGGAGCCGGCAGGGTCTAAGGGAGGGACTGAAGCTTTCTTT
once	TRBV12-3/TRBV12-4	TRBJ1-2	TRBD1	CASRPTGGGYGYTF	TGTGCCAGCAGGCCGACAGGGGGAGGGTATGGCTACACCTTC
many	TRBV30	TRBJ2-1	-	CAFSEFGNEQFF	TGTGCCTTTTCCGAATTCGGGAATGAGCAGTTCTTC
-	TRBV6-1	TRBJ2-5	-	CASSVAGGAGQETQYF	TGTGCCAGCAGTGTCGCCGGCGGCGCCGGCCAAGAGACCCAGTACTTC
few	TRBV20-1	TRBJ2-7	TRBD2	CSARDQRGRGEQYF	TGCAGTGCTAGAGACCAGCGGGGGAGAGGCGAGCAGTACTTC
few	TRBV14	TRBJ2-7	-	CASSRGLATYEQYF	TGTGCCAGCAGCCGAGGACTGGCGACCTACGAGCAGTACTTC
many	TRBV5-6	TRBJ2-7	TRBD2	CASIRSGGSSYEQYF	TGTGCCAGCATTAGGTCGGGCGGGAGCTCCTACGAGCAGTACTTC
many	TRBV3-1	TRBJ2-2	-	CASSPYGIPGGELFF	TGTGCCAGCAGCCCCTACGGGATTCCGGGCGGGGAGCTGTTTTTT
-	TRBV5-1	TRBJ2-2	TRBD1	CASSPSTGLGAGELFF	TGCGCCAGCAGCCCATCGACAGGGCTTGGGGCCGGGGAGCTGTTTTTT
once	TRBV11-2	TRBJ2-1	TRBD1	CASSLYGQGLSYNEQFF	TGTGCCAGCAGCTTGTACGGACAGGGCCTCTCCTACAATGAGCAGTTCTTC
many	TRBV20-1	TRBJ2-5	TRBD2	CSALTSGRADAAQYF	TGCAGTGCGCTGACTAGCGGGAGGGCCGATGCGGCCCAGTACTTC
many	TRBV2	TRBJ1-2	-	CASRDEGTGYGYTF	TGTGCCAGCAGAGACGAAGGCACCGGCTATGGCTACACCTTC
many	TRBV28	TRBJ2-3	-	CASSSGSRPDTQYF	TGTGCCAGCAGTTCAGGGTCGCGGCCAGATACGCAGTATTTT
many	TRBV5-5	TRBJ2-5	TRBD2	CASSPGLAGVEETQYF	TGTGCCAGCAGCCCTGGACTAGCGGGAGTGGAAGAGACCCAGTACTTC
-	TRBV9	TRBJ1-2	-	CASSSREGYTF	TGTGCCAGCAGCTCGAGGGAAGGCTACACCTTC
many	TRBV2	TRBJ2-7	TRBD1	CASRTDRYEQYF	TGTGCCAGCAGAACGGACAGGTACGAGCAGTACTTC
few	TRBV7-9	TRBJ2-5	TRBD1	CASSPPGGWETQYF	TGTGCCAGCAGCCCCCCAGGGGGCTGGGAGACCCAGTACTTC
many	TRBV28	TRBJ2-6	-	CASTPRYRSGANVLTF	TGTGCCAGCACTCCCAGATACCGCTCTGGGGCCAACGTCCTGACTTTC
many	TRBV24-1	TRBJ2-5	-	CATSLSSAQETQYF	TGTGCCACCAGTTTATCTAGCGCACAAGAGACCCAGTACTTC
many	TRBV10-3	TRBJ2-7	TRBD2	CASSSGLAGAQGGQYF	TGTGCCAGCTCTTCAGGACTAGCGGGAGCCCAAGGTGGGCAGTACTTC
-	TRBV2	TRBJ2-1	TRBD2	CASSGGTASGRYNEQFF	TGTGCCAGCAGTGGGGGGACAGCTAGCGGGAGATACAATGAGCAGTTCTTC
many	TRBV20-1	TRBJ2-1	-	CSASGPSNEQFF	TGCAGTGCTAGTGGTCCGTCCAATGAGCAGTTCTTC
many	TRBV29-1	TRBJ2-2	-	CSGNMNTGELFF	TGCAGCGGAAACATGAACACCGGGGAGCTGTTTTTT
many	TRBV4-1	TRBJ2-3	TRBD1	CASSRGQGGTDTQYF	TGCGCCAGCAGCCGTGGACAGGGGGGAACAGATACGCAGTATTTT
-	TRBV7-3	TRBJ2-3	-	CASSRGVGGQNTQYF	TGTGCCAGCAGCCGCGGTGTAGGGGGGCAGAATACGCAGTATTTT
many	TRBV20-1	TRBJ2-1	-	CSVPGTERGNEQFF	TGCAGTGTCCCGGGGACGGAAAGAGGCAATGAGCAGTTCTTC
many	TRBV7-7	TRBJ2-1	-	CASSLLPGVDYEQFF	TGTGCTAGCAGCTTATTGCCTGGTGTGGATTATGAGCAGTTCTTC
many	TRBV2	TRBJ2-2	-	CASKTLDTGELFF	TGTGCCAGCAAAACCTTAGACACCGGGGAGCTGTTTTTT
many	TRBV19	TRBJ2-1	-	CASRDQENSYNEQFF	TGTGCCAGTAGGGACCAAGAGAACTCCTACAATGAGCAGTTCTTC